The 12 T cell receptor beta chains reported below all come from one sample, sequenced in a study of blood T cells in healthy people across ages. It was with a sample-barcoded 5' primer and a J-beta primer mix that a second PCR of roughly 7 to 12 cycles was run. MiXCR, run by TCRdb on the 5' RACE reads, gives a single entry per CDR3 protein. Among 750,000 to 950,000 distinct CDR3 sequences listed, roughly 29% were seen once. A further study also used this sample, focusing on T cells of mothers and their children.

The material sequenced was blood. All receptors come from a woman aged 40 to 50 in good health.

This clonotype has only a few counts. This clone may be a read error of a much larger clone one base away. The chain recombines TRBV5-8 with TRBJ1-2, with D hard to call. The CDR3 totals 11 residues. Germline V gene lookup returns CDR1 SGHTS and CDR2 YDEGEE. The CDR3 here is CTSSLEYGYTF. The CDR3 DNA reads as TGTACCAGCAGCTTGGAATATGGCTACACCTTC. The full variable domain, in which reference TRBV5-8 and TRBJ1-2 provide the parts outside the CDR3, is EAGVTQSPTHLIKTRGQQATLRCSPISGHTSVYWYQQALGLGLQFLLWYDEGEERNRGNFPPRFSGRQFPNYSSELNVNALELEDSALYLCTSSLEYGYTFGSGTRLTVV.

V usage is TRBV29-1 and J usage is TRBJ1-2; D perhaps matches TRBD1 (5 bases). This CDR3 contains 11 residues. The germline gives CDR1 SQVTM, CDR2 ANQGSEA. Trimming removed 5 bases from V and 8 bases from J, with 12 bases in between. The CDR3 DNA follows: TGCAGCGTTCTGGGGGGAAAAGGCTACACCTTC. It encodes CSVLGGKGYTF.

This clonotype was detected a few times. The J gene is TRBJ1-1, the V gene TRBV12-3 or TRBV12-4, with 8 positions matching TRBD1. The CDR3 runs 13 residues. Losses at the gene ends were 9 bases for V and 2 bases for J; bases not matched to a gene: 5. In nucleotides, the CDR3 is TGTGCCAGTATACAGGGGGTAAACACTGAAGCTTTCTTT. This codes for CASIQGVNTEAFF.

In this sample, this clonotype turned up many times. The chain links TRBV5-6 to TRBJ2-7; TRBD1 matches 8 bases. The trim removed 4 bases at V and 4 bases at J, leaving 7 bases unmatched. The CDR3 is 14 residues long. Germline assignment: CDR1 SGHDT and CDR2 YYEEEE. This chain's CDR3 is CASSPDRGWYEQYF. As DNA, the CDR3 is TGTGCCAGCAGCCCTGACAGGGGATGGTACGAGCAGTACTTC.

A few counts support this clonotype. The gene calls are TRBV29-1 and TRBJ1-1; D might be TRBD1 (6 bases). V was trimmed by 4 bases and J by 3 bases, leaving 9 bases between them. Germline V gene data show CDR1 as SQVTM and CDR2 as ANQGSEA. The CDR3 runs 12 residues. The CDR3: CSVGRQDTEAFF. The DNA of the CDR3 is TGCAGCGTTGGGAGACAGGACACTGAAGCTTTCTTT.

This chain connects TRBV10-3 to TRBJ1-2; 7 bases agree with TRBD1. This CDR3 has 14 residues. Germline CDR1 ENHRY, CDR2 SYGVKD. V gave up 0 bases and J gave up 3 bases; unmatched junction bases: 1. The CDR3 reads CAISESQGDYGYTF. CDR3 coding DNA: TGTGCCATCAGTGAGTCGCAGGGGGACTATGGCTACACCTTC.

The rearrangement uses TRBV19 and TRBJ1-1; 8 positions agree with TRBD1. This CDR3 contains 15 residues. Losses at the gene ends were 3 bases for V and 0 bases for J; bases not matched to a gene: 3. Germline V gene data show CDR1 as LNHDA and CDR2 as SQIVND (reference sequence). Here the CDR3 reads CASSMDRALNTEAFF. Here the CDR3 DNA reads TGTGCCAGTAGTATGGACAGGGCCCTGAACACTGAAGCTTTCTTT.

The chain uses TRBV4-1 and TRBJ1-2; D might be TRBD1 (5 bases). The CDR3 contains 14 residues. Germline V lookup: CDR1 MGHRA, CDR2 YSYEKL. The V end was cut by 4 bases, the J end by 2 bases, with 11 bases between. CDR3 protein: CASSPHRGNYGYTF. CDR3 sequence (DNA): TGCGCCAGCAGCCCTCACCGGGGGAACTATGGCTACACCTTC.

This clonotype appeared once. The rearrangement uses TRBV7-2 and TRBJ2-1; TRBD2 might be the D (6 bases). This CDR3 is 16 amino acids long. V lost 3 bases, J lost 5 bases, and 17 bases lay in between. The germline CDR1 and CDR2 sequences are SGHTA and FQGNSA. CDR3 sequence (DNA): TGTGCCAGCAGCTTCGGTGGCGCGGGCGGGAACAATGAGCAGTTCTTC. It yields the protein CASSFGGAGGNNEQFF. Full variable domain (rest looked up from reference TRBV7-2 and TRBJ2-1): GAGVSQSPSNKVTEKGKDVELRCDPISGHTALYWYRQSLGQGLEFLIYFQGNSAPDKSGLPSDRFSAERTGGSVSTLTIQRTQQEDSAVYLCASSFGGAGGNNEQFFGPGTRLTVL.

A remark on this clonotype: Being one base from a much bigger clone, this may be a read error. CDR3 sequence (DNA): TGCAGCGTTGGGGGTAGCGGGGGGATCTACAATGAGCAGTACTTC. As protein: CSVGGSGGIYNEQYF. This chain uses TRBV29-1 with TRBJ2-4; 10 nucleotides line up with TRBD2. CDR1 SQVTM and CDR2 ANQGSEA come from the germline V gene. With 4 bases clipped from V and 13 bases from J, the junction kept 16 bases outside the gene matches. The CDR3 extends over 15 amino acids.

This clonotype appeared a few times. The chain has TRBV7-2 and TRBJ1-2; possible D gene TRBD1, 6 bases. V was cut by 4 bases and J by 6 bases, with 21 bases left in between. This CDR3 has 16 residues. The V gene's germline CDR1 is SGHTA and CDR2 FQGNSA. Written as DNA, the CDR3 is TGTGCCAGCAGCTCAGGACTTGGGACATACGAAAATGGCTACACCTTC. Its protein is CASSSGLGTYENGYTF.

Ten or more counts support this clonotype. This rearrangement joins TRBV7-3 to TRBJ2-7; unclear D gene. V lost 5 bases, J lost 6 bases, and 14 bases lay in between. Looked up from germline, CDR1 is SGHTA and CDR2 is FQGTGA. The CDR3 runs 13 residues. The CDR3 nucleotides are TGTGCCAGCAGCCCGAGCTTAGGTCTCGAGCAGTACTTC. As protein: CASSPSLGLEQYF. Full variable domain (remainder filled in from reference TRBV7-3 and TRBJ2-7): GAGVSQTPSNKVTEKGKYVELRCDPISGHTALYWYRQSLGQGPEFLIYFQGTGAADDSGLPNDRFFAVRPEGSVSTLKIQRTERGDSAVYLCASSPSLGLEQYFGPGTRLTVT.